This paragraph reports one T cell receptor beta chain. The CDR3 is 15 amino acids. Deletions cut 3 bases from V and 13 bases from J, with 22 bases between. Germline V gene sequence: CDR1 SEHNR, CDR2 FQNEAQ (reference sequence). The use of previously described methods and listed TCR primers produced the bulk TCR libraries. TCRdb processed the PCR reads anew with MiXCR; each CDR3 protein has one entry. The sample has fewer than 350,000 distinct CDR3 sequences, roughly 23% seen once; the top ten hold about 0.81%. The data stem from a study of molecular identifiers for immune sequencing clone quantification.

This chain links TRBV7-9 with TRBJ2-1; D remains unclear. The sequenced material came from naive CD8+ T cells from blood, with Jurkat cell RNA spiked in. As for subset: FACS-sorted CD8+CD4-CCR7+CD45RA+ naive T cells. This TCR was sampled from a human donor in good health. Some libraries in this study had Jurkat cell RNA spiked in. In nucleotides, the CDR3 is TGTGCCAGCAGCTTCTCGCCCAATAGCATGGAGACCCAGTTCTTC. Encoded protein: CASSFSPNSMETQFF.